These 7 T cell receptor beta chains were all obtained from the same sample, sequenced in a study of cytomegalovirus exposure and HLA in healthy donors. Primers included in the PCR were 60 Vbeta and 13 Jbeta primers. The assay was immunoSEQ multiplex PCR, and TCRdb's table has in-frame clones only and misses some. The sample contains a few hundred thousand clones, 72% of which appear only once. Sequenced: PBMCs. These receptors were taken from a female donor in good health and CMV-seronegative.

J is TRBJ2-3 and V is TRBV27; perhaps TRBD2 as D (5 bases). V was trimmed by 2 bases and J by 0 bases, leaving 9 bases between them. Germline V gives CDR1 MNHEY, CDR2 SMNVEV (reference sequence). The CDR3 is 15 residues long. In DNA form, the CDR3 reads TGTGCCAGCAGTTTAGAGGGCCTTAGCACAGATACGCAGTATTTT. This encodes CASSLEGLSTDTQYF.

This clone has only a few counts. The chain recombines TRBV2 with TRBJ2-3, with 7 bases fitting TRBD2. V was clipped by 2 bases and J by 2 bases; unmatched bases: 4. The CDR3 spans 15 residues. The germline CDR1 and CDR2 sequences are SNHLY and FYNNEI. CDR3 amino acids: CASSESAGITDTQYF. The CDR3 nucleotides read TGTGCCAGCAGTGAATCAGCGGGGATCACAGATACGCAGTATTTT.

J is TRBJ1-2 and V is TRBV5-8; the D gene is possibly TRBD1 (5 bases). This CDR3 has 13 amino acids. Germline assignment: CDR1 SGHTS and CDR2 YDEGEE. The V end lost 2 bases, the J end lost 2 bases, and 7 bases lay between the germline ends. The CDR3 loop is CASSFTGNYGYTF. CDR3 sequence (DNA): TGTGCCAGCAGCTTTACAGGAAACTATGGCTACACCTTC.

This clone came up a few times. J is TRBJ1-2 and V is TRBV6-1; 8 bases fit TRBD1. CDR3 length equals 14 residues. The V segment lost 4 bases and the J segment 3 bases; nucleotides outside the gene matches: 4. Germline loops: CDR1 MNHNS, CDR2 SASEGT. The chain's CDR3 is CASSVTDRDYGYTF. The CDR3, as DNA: TGTGCCAGCAGTGTCACGGACAGGGACTATGGCTACACCTTC.

This clone was seen once. The chain joins TRBV6-6 to TRBJ1-1; TRBD1 matches 9 bases. J was trimmed by 6 bases and V by 6 bases; bases with no gene match: 11. In germline, CDR1 is MNHNY, CDR2 SVGAGI (reference sequence). The CDR3 contains 15 residues. In DNA, the CDR3 is TGTGCCAGCAGCCCAACGGACAGGGGAGATGCTGAAGCTTTCTTT. It is translated as CASSPTDRGDAEAFF.

The chain links TRBV19 to TRBJ1-5, with D unresolved. Per germline, CDR1 LNHDA and CDR2 SQIVND (reference sequence). This CDR3 comprises 14 residues. V was shortened by 6 bases and J by 0 bases, with 9 bases between the two germline ends. The CDR3 is CASRNRDSNQPQHF. The CDR3 coding sequence is TGTGCCAGTAGAAATCGGGATAGCAATCAGCCCCAGCATTTT.

This clone was detected a few times. The V gene is TRBV7-8, the J gene TRBJ1-2; 7 bases align to TRBD1. Germline V CDR1 and CDR2: SGHVS, FQNEAQ. The CDR3 contains 14 residues. The junction had 12 bases not matched to a gene; V was cut back by 8 bases and J by 6 bases. The CDR3 sequence is CASGDDREMDGYTF. Here the CDR3 DNA reads TGTGCCAGCGGCGACGACAGGGAAATGGATGGCTACACCTTC.